This section outlines one T cell receptor (beta chain) sequence together with its context. No antigen is known for it. The sample belongs to a study of T cell repertoires in cytomegalovirus infection. Study at large: Public TCR beta signatures indicated both CMV infection and matching HLA type.

TCRdb reprocessed the reads with MiXCR, giving one entry per CDR3 protein. The table shows some 110,000 distinct CDR3 sequences, with roughly 9.1% occurring only once. The length of the CDR3 is 17 residues. The trim removed 0 bases at V and 4 bases at J, leaving 8 bases unmatched. Whole-study results and caveats: Summed public TCR beta family frequency identified CMV carriers bearing the relevant HLA. HLA-C-restricted CMV-specific TCR beta clonotypes were dominant in the ex vivo response.

The sequence was obtained from a human donor in good health (CMV status not recorded). Some clones in this sample may be carry-over from other donors' samples. Sequencing was carried out using PBMCs, sequenced either directly or after in vitro stimulation (not recorded which). The rearrangement uses TRBV12-3 or TRBV12-4 and TRBJ2-3, with TRBD2 matching 9 bases. The CDR3 DNA follows: TGTGCCAGCAGTTTAGCGCCAGCGGGGGGCGGGCCAGATACGCAGTATTTT. The encoded protein is CASSLAPAGGGPDTQYF.